Presented here are 17 T cell receptor beta chains from one specimen sequenced in a study of a mutant IDH1 vaccine in newly diagnosed glioma. Their cognate antigens are unknown. TCRdb's copy holds only in-frame clones and misses some; the assay was immunoSEQ multiplex PCR. The sample shows tens of thousands of clones, 84% of them seen only once. Sample time point: week 35, safety follow-up. All doses held 300 ug of mutant IDH1 20-mer peptide, with topical imiquimod. Sequencing was performed on PBMCs, taken from a glioma patient whose treatment included an IDH1 peptide vaccine. These receptors were taken from a man aged 25-45 years with glioma.

This chain uses TRBV2 with TRBJ2-7, with TRBD1 matching 8 bases. CDR3 size: 13 residues. Trimming cost V 8 bases and J 2 bases; bases outside gene matches: 5. Germline CDR1 SNHLY, CDR2 FYNNEI. This CDR3 reads CASRRTGTYEQYF. CDR3 nucleotide sequence: TGTGCCAGCCGCCGGACAGGGACCTACGAGCAGTACTTC.

This clone has just a few counts. V and J are TRBV25-1 and TRBJ1-1, with 10 nucleotides matching TRBD1. The CDR3 sequence is 15 residues long. Germline V CDR1 and CDR2: MGHDK, SYGVNS. The V gene end was trimmed by 2 bases and the J gene end by 5 bases; junction bases not matched to a gene: 5. CDR3 protein: CASSERTGGDTEAFF. CDR3 nucleotide sequence: TGTGCCAGCAGTGAAAGGACAGGGGGTGATACTGAAGCTTTCTTT.

V gene TRBV30 combines with J gene TRBJ2-5; D perhaps matches TRBD1 (7 bases). The CDR3 sequence is 14 residues long. The germline V gene encodes CDR1 GTSNPN and CDR2 SVGIG (reference sequence). V lost 5 bases and J lost 2, with 15 bases in between. The CDR3 protein is CAWSPGGSQETQYF. The CDR3 nucleotides are TGTGCCTGGTCCCCAGGGGGGTCGCAAGAGACCCAGTACTTC.

This clone was seen only once. This chain links TRBV15 with TRBJ2-1; the D is unclear. This CDR3 contains 13 residues. V was clipped by 0 bases and J by 13 bases, with 13 bases between them. Germline-derived CDR1 and CDR2 are LNHNV and YYDKDF (reference sequence). The CDR3 reads CATSRDQQPPQFF. The CDR3 DNA reads as TGTGCCACCAGCAGAGATCAACAGCCGCCTCAGTTCTTC.

The table lists this clone with a count of one. The CDR3 protein is CASSSGQYFNYGYTF. As DNA, the CDR3 is TGCGCCAGCAGCTCCGGACAGTACTTTAACTATGGCTACACCTTC. This sequence joins TRBV5-1 and TRBJ1-2; D might be TRBD1 (6 bases). The V end was cut by 3 bases, the J end by 1 base, with 13 bases between. The CDR3 covers 15 residues. Germline V gives CDR1 SGHRS, CDR2 YFSETQ. Looking up the rest from reference TRBV5-1 and TRBJ1-2 gives the full variable domain: KAGVTQTPRYLIKTRGQQVTLSCSPISGHRSVSWYQQTPGQGLQFLFEYFSETQRNKGNFPGRFSGRQFSNSRSEMNVSTLELGDSALYLCASSSGQYFNYGYTFGSGTRLTVV.

V is TRBV19 and J is TRBJ1-1, with 9 bases matching TRBD1. Germline CDR1 LNHDA, CDR2 SQIVND (reference sequence). CDR3 size: 16 residues. With 3 bases clipped from V and 0 bases from J, the junction kept 5 bases outside the gene matches. The CDR3 here is CASSIRTGAMNTEAFF. The CDR3 nucleotides are TGTGCCAGTAGTATCCGGACAGGGGCCATGAACACTGAAGCTTTCTTT.

The chain uses TRBV5-4 and TRBJ2-5; D tentatively reads TRBD1 or TRBD2 (5 bases each). Near its end, the DNA agrees better with TRBJ2-7, so the J call may be wrong. The CDR3 spans 17 residues. Germline CDR1 is SGHNT and CDR2 is YYREEE (reference sequence). DNA of the CDR3: TGTGCCAGCAGCATCAATGGGGGTTCCCCCCCGGGATACGAGCAGTACTTC. It translates to CASSINGGSPPGYEQYF.

The genes are TRBV9 and TRBJ1-6; D gene uncertain. V was trimmed by 3 bases and J by 4 bases, leaving 14 bases between them. Looked up from germline, CDR1 is SGDLS and CDR2 is YYNGEE. The CDR3 loop spans 16 amino acids. The chain's CDR3 is CASSASDTFYNSPLHF. The CDR3 DNA follows: TGTGCCAGCAGCGCTTCTGACACTTTTTATAATTCACCCCTCCACTTT.

This chain uses TRBV13 with TRBJ1-2, with D possibly TRBD1 on 5 matching bases. Germline V gene lookup returns CDR1 PRHDT and CDR2 FYEKMQ (reference sequence). There are 13 residues in the CDR3. With 5 bases removed from V and 2 bases from J, the gap between germline ends came to 9 bases. CDR3 DNA: TGTGCCAGCAGCCGGGACGGCAACTATGGCTACACCTTC. This gives the protein CASSRDGNYGYTF.

The chain recombines TRBV13 with TRBJ1-6; no firm D call. Trimming left V 0 bases short and J 6 bases short, with 12 bases between. Germline V lookup: CDR1 PRHDT, CDR2 FYEKMQ (reference sequence). The CDR3 length is 16 residues. DNA for the CDR3: TGTGCCAGCAGCTTAGGAATGGGATTTGGTAATTCACCCCTCCACTTT. Its protein product is CASSLGMGFGNSPLHF.

The chain uses TRBV5-1 and TRBJ2-2, with 11 nucleotides matching TRBD2. The CDR3 covers 17 residues. The germline V gene encodes CDR1 SGHRS and CDR2 YFSETQ. J gave up 3 bases and V 4 bases, and 8 bases lay outside the gene matches. The CDR3 sequence is CASSAGLAGGYTGELFF. CDR3 sequence (DNA): TGCGCCAGCAGCGCCGGCCTAGCGGGGGGTTACACCGGGGAGCTGTTTTTT.

This clone was seen only a few times. This chain links TRBV13 with TRBJ2-7, with D perhaps TRBD1 (5 bases). CDR3 length: 13 residues. Per germline, CDR1 PRHDT and CDR2 FYEKMQ (reference sequence). V lost 2 bases and J lost 3, with 8 bases in between. CDR3 residues: CASSLRGYYEQYF. CDR3 nucleotides: TGTGCCAGCAGCTTAAGGGGATACTACGAGCAGTACTTC.

The chain is built from TRBV5-1 and TRBJ2-3; maybe TRBD1 (6 bases). Trimming left V 2 bases short and J 2 bases short, with 12 bases between. The CDR3 is 15 residues long. Germline V CDR1 and CDR2: SGHRS, YFSETQ. The CDR3 region is CASSFYRDNTDTQYF. As DNA, the CDR3 is TGCGCCAGCAGCTTTTACCGGGACAACACAGATACGCAGTATTTT. Variable domain in full (rest from reference TRBV5-1 and TRBJ2-3): KAGVTQTPRYLIKTRGQQVTLSCSPISGHRSVSWYQQTPGQGLQFLFEYFSETQRNKGNFPGRFSGRQFSNSRSEMNVSTLELGDSALYLCASSFYRDNTDTQYFGPGTRLTVL.

The rearrangement uses TRBV5-8 and TRBJ2-7; 9 bases are shared with TRBD1. Trimming took 3 bases from V and 5 from J; bases not matched to a gene: 6. Per germline, CDR1 SGHTS and CDR2 YDEGEE. CDR3 length: 14 residues. The CDR3 is CASSSGTGSDEQYF. The DNA of the CDR3 is TGTGCCAGCAGCTCCGGGACAGGGTCCGACGAGCAGTACTTC.

In its sample, this clone was seen a few times. The V call is TRBV11-2, the J call TRBJ1-1; D remains unclear. Trimming took off 3 bases at V and 7 bases at J, with 12 bases between the two ends. Germline V gene data show CDR1 as SGHAT and CDR2 as FQNNGV. The CDR3 consists of 13 residues. The CDR3 sequence: CASSLSEVGEAFF. CDR3 in DNA: TGTGCCAGCAGCTTGAGTGAAGTCGGTGAAGCTTTCTTT.

The chain is built from TRBV7-9 and TRBJ2-1, with no clear D. This CDR3 spans 11 amino acids. V dropped 7 bases and J dropped 8 bases, with 9 bases sitting between them. Germline V lookup: CDR1 SEHNR, CDR2 FQNEAQ (reference sequence). In nucleotides, the CDR3 is TGTGCCAGCACCGAGGAATATGAGCAGTTCTTC. Translating it yields CASTEEYEQFF.

The chain employs TRBV11-2 and TRBJ1-5; TRBD1 aligns across 10 bases. The germline V gene encodes CDR1 SGHAT and CDR2 FQNNGV. This CDR3 is built from 15 residues. Trimming removed 5 bases from V and 3 bases from J; junction bases left unmatched: 4. Here the CDR3 reads CASSGGTGDNQPQHF. The CDR3 DNA follows: TGTGCCAGCAGCGGGGGGACAGGGGACAATCAGCCCCAGCATTTT.